This entry lists 20 T cell receptor beta chains sequenced from one sample in a study of CD8 T cells in ankylosing spondylitis. TCRdb itself ran the 5' RACE reads through MiXCR, one entry per CDR3 protein. The table has 150,000 or so distinct CDR3 sequences, under 35% seen once. Sequencing was performed on synovial fluid, either unsorted or a sorted T cell fraction (not recorded which). The receptors derive from a male donor with ankylosing spondylitis.

This clonotype was counted between two and nine times. The V call is TRBV7-8, the J call TRBJ1-2; D uncertain. In germline, CDR1 is SGHVS, CDR2 FQNEAQ. V was pared by 5 bases and J by 6 bases, with 10 bases between. This CDR3 is built from 12 residues. CDR3 protein: CASSIGVDGYTF. The CDR3 coding sequence is TGTGCCAGCAGCATCGGGGTTGATGGCTACACCTTC.

The chain carries TRBV5-5 and TRBJ1-4, with TRBD1 identical over 9 bases. In germline, CDR1 is SGHKS, CDR2 YYEKEE (reference sequence). The junction had 6 bases not matched to a gene; V was cut back by 3 bases and J by 3 bases. The CDR3 is 16 amino acids. CDR3 sequence: CASSSPGQGANEKLFF. The CDR3 DNA reads TGTGCCAGCAGCTCTCCGGGACAGGGAGCTAATGAAAAACTGTTTTTT.

This clonotype has more than one count but fewer than ten. The chain carries TRBV7-8 and TRBJ2-1; D unresolved. Per germline, CDR1 SGHVS and CDR2 FQNEAQ. This CDR3 comprises 12 residues. V gave up 4 bases and J gave up 9 bases, with 10 bases separating them. The CDR3 DNA sequence: TGTGCCAGCAGCTCGCAGGTGGCTGAGCAGTTCTTC. Translation gives CASSSQVAEQFF.

This clonotype came up many times. The chain combines TRBV24-1 with TRBJ2-1; TRBD2 agrees at 7 bases. With 4 bases clipped from V and 5 bases from J, the junction kept 10 bases outside the gene matches. This CDR3 comprises 16 residues. Per the germline V gene, CDR1 is KGHDR and CDR2 is SFDVKD. Written as DNA, the CDR3 is TGTGCCACCAGTGAGGAGTTGGCTAGCGGTAACAATGAGCAGTTCTTC. It translates to CATSEELASGNNEQFF.

This clonotype was observed a few times. V usage is TRBV7-9 and J usage is TRBJ1-2; D perhaps matches TRBD1 (5 bases). V was cut by 3 bases and J by 8 bases, with 13 bases left in between. The germline V gene has CDR1 SEHNR and CDR2 FQNEAQ (reference sequence). The CDR3 sequence is 13 residues long. The CDR3 nucleotides are TGTGCCAGCAGCTTCCGGGACCCCCGGGGCTACACCTTC. Its protein product is CASSFRDPRGYTF.

By sample fraction, this clonotype is medium-sized. V usage is TRBV7-3 and J usage is TRBJ2-1; D may be TRBD1 or TRBD2 (5 bases each). This CDR3 comprises 14 residues. CDR1 SGHTA and CDR2 FQGTGA come from the germline V gene. V lost 3 bases and J lost 3, with 9 bases in between. The CDR3 sequence: CASSLGPIYNEQFF. The CDR3, as DNA: TGTGCCAGCAGCTTGGGACCAATCTACAATGAGCAGTTCTTC.

The chain recombines TRBV5-5 with TRBJ1-5; the D gene is possibly TRBD1 (5 bases). Trimming removed 4 bases at V and 9 bases at J, with 20 bases between. Germline loops: CDR1 SGHKS, CDR2 YYEKEE (reference sequence). The CDR3 contains 15 residues. CDR3 in amino acids: CASSPDSFPRGPQHF. The CDR3 DNA is TGTGCCAGCAGCCCTGACAGCTTCCCTCGCGGGCCCCAGCATTTT.

The sample holds a few counts of this clonotype. The chain carries TRBV28 and TRBJ1-1; D ambiguous. Germline loops: CDR1 MDHEN, CDR2 SYDVKM. The V end was cut by 11 bases, the J end by 1 base, with 20 bases between. The CDR3 spans 15 residues. In DNA form, the CDR3 reads TGTGCCGGCCAGGACGGCGGAGGGCCGAACACTGAAGCTTTCTTT. Translated, it gives CAGQDGGGPNTEAFF.

The V call is TRBV4-2, the J call TRBJ1-1, with TRBD1 as a possible D gene (5 bases). The CDR3 is 16 amino acids. V was shortened by 0 bases and J by 0 bases, with 11 bases between the two germline ends. The germline gives CDR1 LGHNA, CDR2 YNFKEQ. The DNA of the CDR3 is TGTGCCAGCAGCCAAGACGGGGGAAATATGAACACTGAAGCTTTCTTT. This gives the protein CASSQDGGNMNTEAFF.

V usage is TRBV10-3 and J usage is TRBJ1-4; D is ambiguous. This CDR3 region has 15 residues. The germline V gene has CDR1 ENHRY and CDR2 SYGVKD. Trimming removed 2 bases from V and 1 base from J, with 8 bases in between. For the CDR3, the DNA is TGTGCCATCAGTGAGGGAGACCAAACTAATGAAAAACTGTTTTTT. The encoded protein is CAISEGDQTNEKLFF.

The chain links TRBV20-1 to TRBJ2-3, with D unclear. Trimming took off 3 bases at V and 0 bases at J, with 16 bases between the two ends. Germline-derived CDR1 and CDR2 are DFQATT and SNEGSKA (reference sequence). The CDR3 loop spans 16 amino acids. The CDR3 region has the DNA TGCAGTGCTAGCCCGGGCAGTCTAGGGAGCACAGATACGCAGTATTTT. This codes for CSASPGSLGSTDTQYF.

This clonotype was picked up a small number of times. V and J are TRBV12-3 or TRBV12-4 and TRBJ1-4, with 9 bases that match TRBD1. The CDR3 is 14 residues long. V gave up 3 bases and J gave up 8 bases; unmatched junction bases: 4. The CDR3 spells CASSFVGTGEKLFF. In nucleotides, the CDR3 is TGTGCCAGCAGTTTTGTCGGGACAGGGGAAAAACTGTTTTTT.

A few counts support this clonotype. This chain uses TRBV5-1 with TRBJ2-3, with D uncertain. Trimming took off 0 bases at V and 4 bases at J, with 6 bases between the two ends. The CDR3 consists of 13 residues. The V gene's germline CDR1 is SGHRS and CDR2 YFSETQ. The CDR3 here is CASSLERSDTQYF. The CDR3 region has the DNA TGCGCCAGCAGCTTGGAGCGATCAGATACGCAGTATTTT.

This clonotype was observed many times. J is TRBJ2-3 and V is TRBV28, with TRBD2 identical over 11 bases. The J segment lost 8 bases and the V segment lost 5 bases, leaving 9 bases of the junction unmatched. In germline, CDR1 is MDHEN, CDR2 SYDVKM. CDR3 size: 15 residues. The CDR3 DNA reads TGTGCCAGCAGTCTCCCATGGACTAGCGGGTTTACGCAGTATTTT. This encodes CASSLPWTSGFTQYF.

The DNA of the CDR3 is TGCAGTGCAACGACTAGGGGGGATACGCAGTATTTT. This encodes CSATTRGDTQYF. The rearrangement joins TRBV20-1 to TRBJ2-3, with D possibly being TRBD1 or TRBD2 (6 bases each). The CDR3 is made up of 12 amino acids. Trimming took 6 bases from V and 6 from J, leaving 13 bases between them. Germline loops: CDR1 DFQATT, CDR2 SNEGSKA (reference sequence).

Turning to this clonotype: One junction end does not reproduce the germline sequence, and a read error may be involved. The V gene is TRBV20-1, the J gene TRBJ1-4; D perhaps matches TRBD1 (5 bases). The CDR3 sequence is 16 residues long. The germline CDR1 and CDR2 sequences are DFQATT and SNEGSKA (reference sequence). CDR3 sequence: CCASSYLGQGNEKLFF. DNA for the CDR3: TGCTGTGCTAGTTCCTACCTGGGGCAGGGCAACGAAAAACTGTTTTTT.

The table lists this clonotype with a few counts. The chain couples TRBV29-1 to TRBJ2-3, with no clear D. Trimming took 4 bases from V and 2 from J, leaving 10 bases between them. The CDR3 is 13 residues long. The germline V gene has CDR1 SQVTM and CDR2 ANQGSEA. DNA of the CDR3: TGCAGCGTTGTGACAAGAGCCACAGATACGCAGTATTTT. Translated, it gives CSVVTRATDTQYF.

The chain links TRBV7-6 to TRBJ1-4; tentatively, D is TRBD1 (5 bases). The CDR3 loop spans 14 amino acids. CDR1 and CDR2 (germline): SGHVS, FNYEAQ. Deletions cut 5 bases from V and 3 bases from J, with 10 bases between. In DNA, the CDR3 is TGTGCCAGCAGCCGGCCGGGGGCTAATGAAAAACTGTTTTTT. This translates into CASSRPGANEKLFF.

This chain links TRBV20-1 with TRBJ2-3; 7 positions agree with TRBD2. Germline CDR1 and CDR2: DFQATT and SNEGSKA (reference sequence). The CDR3 is 14 residues long. The junction had 1 base not matched to a gene; V was cut back by 0 bases and J by 1 base. CDR3 sequence (DNA): TGCAGTGCTAGAGAGGGGGGGGGCACAGATACGCAGTATTTT. This sequence encodes CSAREGGGTDTQYF.

The chain recombines TRBV9 with TRBJ2-5; perhaps D is TRBD1 or TRBD2 (6 bases each). The germline CDR1 and CDR2 sequences are SGDLS and YYNGEE. With 0 bases removed from V and 5 bases from J, the gap between germline ends came to 14 bases. This CDR3 has 15 amino acids. The CDR3 loop reads CASSVVAGGGETQYF. The CDR3 region has the DNA TGTGCCAGCAGCGTAGTCGCAGGAGGGGGGGAGACCCAGTACTTC.